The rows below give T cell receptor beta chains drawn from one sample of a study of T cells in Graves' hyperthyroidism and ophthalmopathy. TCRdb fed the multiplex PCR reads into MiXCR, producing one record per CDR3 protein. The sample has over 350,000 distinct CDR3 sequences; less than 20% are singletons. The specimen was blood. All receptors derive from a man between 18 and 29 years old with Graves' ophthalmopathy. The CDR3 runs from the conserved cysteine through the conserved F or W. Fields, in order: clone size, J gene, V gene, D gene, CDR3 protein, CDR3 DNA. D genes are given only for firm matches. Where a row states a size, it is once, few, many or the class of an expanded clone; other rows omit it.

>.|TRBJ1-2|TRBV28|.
CASSRPGTEEGWGYTF
TGTGCCAGCAGTCGCCCCGGGACGGAAGAAGGTTGGGGCTACACCTTC
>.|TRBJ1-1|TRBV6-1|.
CASSDRGRTTEAFF
TGTGCCAGCAGTGATCGAGGCCGAACAACTGAAGCTTTCTTT
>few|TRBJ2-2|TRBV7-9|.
CASSFPSANTGELFF
TGTGCCAGCAGCTTCCCCAGCGCTAACACCGGGGAGCTGTTTTTT
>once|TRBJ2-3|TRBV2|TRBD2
CASSWTSGDTQYF
TGTGCCAGCAGTTGGACTAGCGGGGATACGCAGTATTTT
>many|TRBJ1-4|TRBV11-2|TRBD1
CASSADRGREKLFF
TGTGCCAGCAGCGCGGACAGGGGTAGGGAAAAACTGTTTTTT
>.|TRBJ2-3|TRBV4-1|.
CASSQDDLTDTQYF
TGCGCCAGCAGCCAAGATGACCTCACAGATACGCAGTATTTT
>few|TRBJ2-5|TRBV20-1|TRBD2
CSARGGLAGAGETQYF
TGCAGTGCTAGAGGCGGGTTAGCGGGGGCAGGAGAGACCCAGTACTTC
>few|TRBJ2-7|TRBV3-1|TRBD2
CASSRGIAGYEQYF
TGTGCCAGCAGCCGTGGTATAGCGGGTTACGAGCAGTACTTC
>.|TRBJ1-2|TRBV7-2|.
CASSLGGSGPYYGYTF
TGTGCCAGCAGTCTCGGGGGCTCAGGGCCCTACTATGGCTACACCTTC
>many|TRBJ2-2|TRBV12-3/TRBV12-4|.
CASSRGGSTGELFF
TGTGCCAGCAGCCGAGGGGGGAGCACCGGGGAGCTGTTTTTT
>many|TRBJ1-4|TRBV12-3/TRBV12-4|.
CASTSPATNEKLFF
TGTGCCAGCACCTCGCCTGCAACTAATGAAAAACTGTTTTTT
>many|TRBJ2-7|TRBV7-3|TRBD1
CASSTGTGGEQYF
TGTGCCAGCAGCACCGGGACAGGGGGCGAGCAGTACTTC
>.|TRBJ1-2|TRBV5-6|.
CASSWTGRDPNGYTF
TGTGCCAGCAGCTGGACCGGGCGGGACCCAAATGGCTACACCTTC
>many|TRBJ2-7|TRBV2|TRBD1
CASRGLDRVTYEQYF
TGTGCCAGCAGGGGACTGGACAGGGTCACCTACGAGCAGTACTTC
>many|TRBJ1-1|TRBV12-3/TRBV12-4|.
CASSQQRPSGNTEAFF
TGTGCCAGCAGCCAACAGAGACCTAGTGGGAACACTGAAGCTTTCTTT